Listed here are 30 T cell receptor beta chains from one sample, sequenced in a study of shared clonotypes between healthy human individuals. CD8 cells classed as naive were CD45RO-negative and positively selected for CCR7, excluding terminally differentiated effector memory CD45RA+ cells. Data came from immunoSEQ multiplex PCR; TCRdb stores just in-frame clones and leaves some out. The sample lists some 2 million clones, just under 95% occurring once. Sequencing input: naive CD8+ T cells sorted from blood. The source of these receptors is a man younger than 35 in good health.

The gene calls are TRBV6-5 and TRBJ1-4; D is ambiguous. The V end lost 4 bases, the J end lost 0 bases, and 6 bases lay between the germline ends. Germline CDR1 MNHEY, CDR2 SVGAGI. CDR3 length: 14 residues. This CDR3 is CASSSNPTNEKLFF. The CDR3 DNA reads as TGTGCCAGCAGTTCCAATCCAACTAATGAAAAACTGTTTTTT.

This sequence joins TRBV27 and TRBJ2-1; TRBD2 matches at 14 bases. This CDR3 contains 17 residues. The V gene end was trimmed by 2 bases and the J gene end by 7 bases; junction bases not matched to a gene: 7. Germline CDR1 MNHEY, CDR2 SMNVEV (reference sequence). In DNA form, the CDR3 reads TGTGCCAGCAGTTTAGAGGGACTAGCGGGAGTGGGAAATGAGCAGTTCTTC. This translates into CASSLEGLAGVGNEQFF.

About this clone itself: A read error may produce the germline difference seen at one junction end. The chain has TRBV19 and TRBJ2-1, with 14 bases lining up with TRBD2. The CDR3 has 21 residues. Looked up from germline, CDR1 is LNHDA and CDR2 is SQIVND (reference sequence). As DNA, the CDR3 is TGTGCCAGTAGTATAGGCCCGGGACTAGCGGGAGTGTTGAGTTCCTACGATGAGCAGTTCTTC. Its protein is CASSIGPGLAGVLSSYDEQFF.

This chain connects TRBV28 to TRBJ1-1; D unresolved. This CDR3 has 12 amino acids. V lost 5 bases to trimming and J lost 6 bases, with 10 bases between them. Germline CDR1 and CDR2: MDHEN and SYDVKM. The CDR3 region has the DNA TGTGCCAGCAGTCTACCGGGGTCTGAAGCTTTCTTT. Translated: CASSLPGSEAFF.

Comment on this clone: The identical CDR3 is also encoded by other nucleotide sequences in the sample. The DNA of the CDR3 is TGTGCCAGCAGTGAAGGACTAGCGGGAGGGACAGATACGCAGTATTTT. Its protein product is CASSEGLAGGTDTQYF. The chain has TRBV2 and TRBJ2-3, with 14 bases identical to TRBD2. V dropped 1 base and J dropped 3; count of bases not matched to a gene: 0. Germline CDR1 and CDR2: SNHLY and FYNNEI. The CDR3 runs 16 residues.

This rearrangement joins TRBV10-1 to TRBJ1-4; D ambiguous. The CDR3 loop spans 13 amino acids. Deletions cut 3 bases from V and 5 bases from J, with 7 bases between. Germline assignment: CDR1 WNHNN and CDR2 SYGVQD (reference sequence). In nucleotides, the CDR3 is TGCGCCAGCAGTGACCAGTCCAATGAAAAACTGTTTTTT. Translation gives CASSDQSNEKLFF.

As regards this clone: The sample holds other DNA sequences that translate to the same CDR3. The chain carries TRBV4-1 and TRBJ2-7; 8 bases align to TRBD1. The germline CDR1 and CDR2 sequences are MGHRA and YSYEKL. The CDR3 sequence is 15 residues long. The junction had 6 bases not matched to a gene; V was cut back by 3 bases and J by 2 bases. Here the CDR3 reads CASSHRDRGPYEQYF. In nucleotides, the CDR3 is TGCGCCAGCAGCCACCGAGACAGGGGCCCCTACGAGCAGTACTTC.

The chain carries TRBV28 and TRBJ2-7; 7 bases are a match to TRBD1. V shed 5 bases, J shed 5 bases, and the junction held 6 bases outside the gene matches. CDR1 and CDR2 (germline): MDHEN, SYDVKM. CDR3 length equals 13 residues. The CDR3 is CASSPGQINEQYF. DNA for the CDR3: TGTGCCAGCAGTCCGGGACAGATAAACGAGCAGTACTTC.

The rearrangement links TRBV5-1 to TRBJ2-7, with a possible D match to TRBD1 (6 bases). Germline V gene sequence: CDR1 SGHRS, CDR2 YFSETQ. This CDR3 is built from 14 residues. Trimming stripped 4 bases from V and 1 base from J, with 12 bases between. CDR3 bases: TGCGCCAGCAGCGGAATGACAGGATCCTACGAGCAGTACTTC. It translates to CASSGMTGSYEQYF.

This chain links TRBV6-5 with TRBJ2-5, with TRBD2 as a possible D gene (5 bases). Germline CDR1 is MNHEY and CDR2 is SVGAGI. Deletions cut 6 bases from V and 1 base from J, with 12 bases between. This CDR3 spans 14 amino acids. The CDR3 nucleotides read TGTGCCAGCAGCCAAGACGGGATCCAAGAGACCCAGTACTTC. As protein: CASSQDGIQETQYF.

This clone was observed once. The chain employs TRBV27 and TRBJ1-1; possibly TRBD1 for D (5 bases). Germline CDR1 reads MNHEY; CDR2 reads SMNVEV (reference sequence). Trimming removed 0 bases from V and 5 bases from J, with 10 bases in between. The CDR3 spans 14 residues. In DNA form, the CDR3 reads TGTGCCAGCAGTTTATCGGGGTGGGGGACTGAAGCTTTCTTT. Translated, it gives CASSLSGWGTEAFF.

This clone has a single count. The rearrangement joins TRBV5-4 to TRBJ1-4; D is ambiguous. This CDR3 contains 13 residues. Per the germline V gene, CDR1 is SGHNT and CDR2 is YYREEE (reference sequence). With 2 bases removed from V and 15 bases from J, the gap between germline ends came to 17 bases. The CDR3 sequence: CASSFSGSSILFF. As DNA, the CDR3 is TGTGCCAGCAGCTTTTCTGGCAGCTCGATCTTGTTTTTT.

This clone was recorded once. This same CDR3 is encoded by further DNA sequences in the sample. V is TRBV6-5 and J is TRBJ2-2, with a weak D call TRBD1 (7 bases). The CDR3 length is 14 residues. V lost 2 bases to trimming and J lost 5 bases, with 9 bases between them. The V gene's germline CDR1 is MNHEY and CDR2 SVGAGI. The CDR3 is CASSYAGGTGELFF. Here the CDR3 DNA reads TGTGCCAGCAGTTACGCAGGGGGGACCGGGGAGCTGTTTTTT.

The rearrangement joins TRBV7-6 to TRBJ1-1; 9 bases match TRBD1. Germline CDR1 and CDR2: SGHVS and FNYEAQ. There are 20 residues in the CDR3. Unmatched junction bases numbered 20, after V lost 3 bases and J lost 3 bases. The CDR3 protein is CASSFPDRGSENTGDTEAFF. The CDR3 bases are TGTGCCAGCAGCTTCCCGGACAGGGGATCGGAGAATACCGGAGACACTGAAGCTTTCTTT.

With respect to this clone: Other DNA sequences from this sample encode an identical CDR3 as well. This chain joins TRBV9 and TRBJ1-2; D ambiguous. The CDR3 contains 13 residues. Germline values: CDR1 SGDLS, CDR2 YYNGEE. Trimming stripped 0 bases from V and 5 bases from J, with 8 bases between. The CDR3 coding sequence is TGTGCCAGCAGCGTAGCTTCCGGGTATGGCTACACCTTC. Amino acids: CASSVASGYGYTF.

This clone was observed once. This rearrangement joins TRBV5-1 to TRBJ1-1; D might be TRBD1 (5 bases). V shed 0 bases and J shed 5 bases, with 11 bases lying between them. Per germline, CDR1 SGHRS and CDR2 YFSETQ. The CDR3 contains 14 residues. As DNA, the CDR3 is TGCGCCAGCAGCTTGGACGGGGGAAGAACTGAAGCTTTCTTT. This gives the protein CASSLDGGRTEAFF.

This rearrangement joins TRBV5-1 to TRBJ2-7; D is unclear. V dropped 4 bases and J dropped 0 bases, with 11 bases sitting between them. Germline CDR1 and CDR2: SGHRS and YFSETQ. The CDR3 covers 14 residues. CDR3: CASSPGWDSYEQYF. CDR3 bases: TGCGCCAGCAGCCCTGGGTGGGACTCCTACGAGCAGTACTTC.

This rearrangement joins TRBV27 to TRBJ2-1; the D gene is possibly TRBD2 (6 bases). This CDR3 has 13 amino acids. Trimming removed 8 bases from V and 3 bases from J, with 11 bases in between. In germline, CDR1 is MNHEY, CDR2 SMNVEV (reference sequence). CDR3 sequence reads: CASRLEIYNEQFF. The CDR3 nucleotides read TGTGCCAGCCGACTAGAAATCTACAATGAGCAGTTCTTC.

This clone showed up just once. The gene calls are TRBV7-9 and TRBJ2-1; the D gene could be TRBD1 or TRBD2 (5 bases each). V shed 3 bases and J shed 2 bases, with 11 bases lying between them. Looked up from germline, CDR1 is SEHNR and CDR2 is FQNEAQ (reference sequence). The CDR3 loop spans 15 amino acids. CDR3 sequence (DNA): TGTGCCAGCAGCTTCCCTCTGGGACCCTACAATGAGCAGTTCTTC. This translates into CASSFPLGPYNEQFF.

The chain joins TRBV18 to TRBJ2-1; 11 bases match TRBD2. Germline loops: CDR1 KGHSH, CDR2 LQKENI. Trimming at V came to 5 bases and at J to 4 bases, leaving 7 bases not matched to a gene. The CDR3 covers 16 residues. In DNA form, the CDR3 reads TGTGCCAGCTCAACCAGACTAGCGGGAATGTACAATGAGCAGTTCTTC. As protein: CASSTRLAGMYNEQFF.

The V and J genes are TRBV18 and TRBJ2-7; the D gene is possibly TRBD2 (6 bases). V was cut by 3 bases and J by 1 base, with 16 bases left in between. Per germline, CDR1 KGHSH and CDR2 LQKENI. The CDR3 consists of 16 residues. This CDR3 is CASSPTFGTGSYEQYF. The CDR3 nucleotides read TGTGCCAGCTCACCGACTTTTGGGACTGGGTCCTACGAGCAGTACTTC.

The chain has TRBV4-1 and TRBJ2-1; no clear D gene. The CDR3 totals 15 residues. Germline-derived CDR1 and CDR2 are MGHRA and YSYEKL. Between the trimmed V and J ends, which lost 4 bases and 4 bases, there was a span of 14 bases. CDR3 nucleotides: TGCGCCAGCAGCCCGCCTAATGGACGGTACAATGAGCAGTTCTTC. Translation: CASSPPNGRYNEQFF.

The chain combines TRBV13 with TRBJ1-6, with TRBD1 as a possible D gene (5 bases). Germline CDR1 PRHDT, CDR2 FYEKMQ (reference sequence). V shed 5 bases and J shed 1 base, with 12 bases lying between them. The CDR3 length is 16 residues. The DNA of the CDR3 is TGTGCCAGCAGCCATGGGGGGGAGTCCTATAATTCACCCCTCCACTTT. This translates into CASSHGGESYNSPLHF.

The J gene is TRBJ1-3, the V gene TRBV29-1; TRBD1 agrees at 10 bases. The trim removed 8 bases at V and 0 bases at J, leaving 13 bases unmatched. The germline V gene encodes CDR1 SQVTM and CDR2 ANQGSEA. The CDR3 loop spans 17 amino acids. CDR3 nucleotides: TGCAGCATTGGACAGGGGGGTTTCTTGTTCTCTGGAAACACCATATATTTT. It yields the protein CSIGQGGFLFSGNTIYF.

The chain couples TRBV4-1 to TRBJ2-7; D ambiguous. This CDR3 is 13 amino acids long. From germline, CDR1 is MGHRA and CDR2 YSYEKL. Deletions cut 2 bases from V and 2 bases from J, with 7 bases between. The CDR3 here is CASSQHLTYEQYF. The CDR3 coding sequence is TGCGCCAGCAGCCAACACCTCACCTACGAGCAGTACTTC.

The chain recombines TRBV19 with TRBJ2-1; D is unresolved. Germline loops: CDR1 LNHDA, CDR2 SQIVND (reference sequence). The CDR3 has 11 amino acids. Deletions cut 7 bases from V and 8 bases from J, with 9 bases between. CDR3 bases: TGTGCCAGTACCGACGGGTATGAGCAGTTCTTC. Translation: CASTDGYEQFF.

The genes are TRBV6-5 and TRBJ2-1, with TRBD1 matching over 9 bases. The V gene end was trimmed by 6 bases and the J gene end by 7 bases; junction bases not matched to a gene: 4. Germline assignment: CDR1 MNHEY and CDR2 SVGAGI. This CDR3 contains 13 residues. The CDR3 DNA reads TGTGCCAGCAGAATACAGGGGGCGAATGAGCAGTTCTTC. This codes for CASRIQGANEQFF.

The chain couples TRBV30 to TRBJ2-3; 8 bases fit TRBD1. This CDR3 has 14 amino acids. V lost 4 bases, J lost 6 bases, and 9 bases stayed unmatched. Germline values: CDR1 GTSNPN, CDR2 SVGIG (reference sequence). The CDR3 sequence is CAWTKGQGEDTQYF. CDR3 nucleotide sequence: TGTGCCTGGACCAAAGGACAGGGAGAGGATACGCAGTATTTT.

The chain carries TRBV27 and TRBJ2-7, with TRBD2 matching 14 bases. Trimming cost V 6 bases and J 5 bases; bases outside gene matches: 6. Germline-derived CDR1 and CDR2 are MNHEY and SMNVEV (reference sequence). The CDR3 is made up of 15 amino acids. CDR3 nucleotides: TGTGCCAGCAGCGGACTAGCGGGGGGAGGAGACGAGCAGTACTTC. Protein sequence: CASSGLAGGGDEQYF.

The J gene is TRBJ2-7, the V gene TRBV6-1; possible D gene TRBD2, 6 bases. The germline V gene has CDR1 MNHNS and CDR2 SASEGT. Trimming pared 6 bases from V and 2 bases from J, leaving 11 bases between. This CDR3 has 13 amino acids. The CDR3 is CASRVGTPYEQYF. Written as DNA, the CDR3 is TGTGCCAGCAGAGTCGGGACTCCCTACGAGCAGTACTTC.